This TCR beta chain appears in the sequencing data of a study of blood T cell repertoires in COVID-19 (dated by TCRdb to 2020 to 2021). Broadly, across the study: Samples from collaborators originated in the United States, Italy and Spain and spanned both the acute and convalescent phases of COVID-19. The material from the prospective study consisted of cDNA or gDNA derived from T cells, B-cell-depleted T cells, or PBMCs. Deeply sampled blood TCRbeta repertoires from subjects exposed to, actively infected with, or recovered from COVID-19 were included in the dataset. A freely available public database, intended as a resource for researchers studying the immune response to SARS-CoV-2, is where the repertoires were released. Where available, HLA class I and class II types were obtained from metadata supplied by the sample provider rather than from assay-based typing. Samples were obtained from the ongoing ImmuneRACE study (first 160 participants) and from some 1,300 subjects provided by 6 global collaborators. Sample metadata almost always included a de-identified subject ID, COVID-19 status, age in years and sex. General study outcomes and caveats: The quantity of clinical and demographic metadata differed by source and by participant and was supplied without curation.

Inclusive of the bounding cysteine and phenylalanine, the CDR3 is 15 residues long. The entry retains the CDR3 DNA only, 45 bases that are in frame from base 1. The CDR1 and CDR2 encoded by the germline V gene are MDHEN and SYDVKM. V is clipped by 7 bases and J by 7 bases, and the sequence between their germline boundaries is 17 bases long. TCRbeta CDR3 regions were amplified from genomic DNA using the immunoSEQ Assay, a bias-controlled multiplex PCR. Turning to the authors' computational methods: The number of nucleated cells in each sample was estimated by amplification of reference gene primers within the assay. Sequence reads were collapsed and filtered to measure the absolute abundance of every unique TCRbeta CDR3 rearrangement. For each sample, productive Simpson clonality was calculated by taking the square root of Simpson's diversity index across productive rearrangements. TCRdb holds this immuneACCESS table with in-frame rearrangements only. Some clones are missing; in checked studies, unresolved V genes explain under half, and the rest has no known cause. V, J and clone size were drawn from that table, and D and trimming were deduced from the DNA. This sample is represented by approximately 200,000 clones; approximately 85% of them were singletons. 2.9% of the sample rests with the top ten.

As concerns this clone: The antigen it binds to is not known. One base away there is no much larger clone; base qualities are not given.

Samples from volunteer blood donors who had recovered from COVID-19 were contributed by a second Seattle source. The collaborating institutions used their own protocols to collect whole blood in K2EDTA tubes. Collaborator samples were shipped for TCRbeta analysis as frozen whole blood, isolated PBMCs, or DNA extracted from either sample type. The source is a man in his fifties who had recovered from COVID-19. Material: peripheral blood. In this chain, TRBV28 is recombined with TRBJ1-6, and perhaps TRBD1 as D gene, on 5 matching bases. At the DNA level, the sequence is TGTGCCAGCATTTACCCCGGGGGGAGGAATTCACCCCTCCACTTT. This codes for CASIYPGGRNSPLHF. Joined to the reference TRBV28 and TRBJ1-6 proteins, this CDR3 gives the full variable domain: DVKVTQSSRYLVKRTGEKVFLECVQDMDHENMFWYRQDPGLGLRLIYFSYDVKMKEKGDIPEGYSVSREKKERFSLILESASTNQTSMYLCASIYPGGRNSPLHFGNGTRLTVT.